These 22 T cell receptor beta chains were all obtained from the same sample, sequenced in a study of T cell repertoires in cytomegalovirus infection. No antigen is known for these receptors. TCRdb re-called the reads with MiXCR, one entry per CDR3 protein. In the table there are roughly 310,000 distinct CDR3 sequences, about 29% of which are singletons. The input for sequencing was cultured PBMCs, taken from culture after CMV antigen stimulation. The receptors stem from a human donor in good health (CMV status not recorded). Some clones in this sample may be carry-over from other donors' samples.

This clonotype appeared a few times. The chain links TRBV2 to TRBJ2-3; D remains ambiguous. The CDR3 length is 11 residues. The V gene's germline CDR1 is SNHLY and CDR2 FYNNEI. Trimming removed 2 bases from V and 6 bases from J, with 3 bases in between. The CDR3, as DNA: TGTGCCAGCAGTGAACCGGATACGCAGTATTTT. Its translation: CASSEPDTQYF.

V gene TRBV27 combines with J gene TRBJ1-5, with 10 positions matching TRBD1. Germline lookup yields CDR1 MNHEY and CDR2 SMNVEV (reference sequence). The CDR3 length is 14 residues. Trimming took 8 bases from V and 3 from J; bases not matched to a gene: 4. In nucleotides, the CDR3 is TGTGCCAGCTGGGGACAGGGGCTCAATCAGCCCCAGCATTTT. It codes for CASWGQGLNQPQHF.

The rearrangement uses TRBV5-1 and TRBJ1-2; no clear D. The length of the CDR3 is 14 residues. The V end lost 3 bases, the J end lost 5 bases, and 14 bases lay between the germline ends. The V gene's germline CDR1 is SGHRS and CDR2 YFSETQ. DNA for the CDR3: TGCGCCAGCAGCTCAGTCACGACGCAGTATGGCTACACCTTC. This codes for CASSSVTTQYGYTF.

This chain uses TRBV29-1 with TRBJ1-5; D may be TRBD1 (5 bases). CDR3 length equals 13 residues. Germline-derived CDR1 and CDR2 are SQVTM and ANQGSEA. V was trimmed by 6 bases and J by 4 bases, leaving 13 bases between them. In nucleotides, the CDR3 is TGCAGCGTCAGCGGGGGATGGAATCAGCCCCAGCATTTT. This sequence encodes CSVSGGWNQPQHF.

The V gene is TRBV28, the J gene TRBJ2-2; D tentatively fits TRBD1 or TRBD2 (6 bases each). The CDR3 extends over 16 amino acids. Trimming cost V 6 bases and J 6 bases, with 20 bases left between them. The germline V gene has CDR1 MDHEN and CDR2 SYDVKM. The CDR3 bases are TGTGCCAGCAGGGGGAATGGGCAGGGGAGGTCCGGGGAGCTGTTTTTT. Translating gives CASRGNGQGRSGELFF.

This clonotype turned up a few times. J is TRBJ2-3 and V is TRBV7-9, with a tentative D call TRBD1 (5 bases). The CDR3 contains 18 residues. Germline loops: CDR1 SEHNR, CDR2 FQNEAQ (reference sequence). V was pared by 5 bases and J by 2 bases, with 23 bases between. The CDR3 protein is CASSLWDDSIFNTDTQYF. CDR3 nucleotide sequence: TGTGCCAGCAGCCTCTGGGATGACAGCATCTTTAACACAGATACGCAGTATTTT. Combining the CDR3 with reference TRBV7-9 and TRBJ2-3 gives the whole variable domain DTGVSQNPRHKITKRGQNVTFRCDPISEHNRLYWYRQTLGQGPEFLTYFQNEAQLEKSRLLSDRFSAERPKGSFSTLEIQRTEQGDSAMYLCASSLWDDSIFNTDTQYFGPGTRLTVL.

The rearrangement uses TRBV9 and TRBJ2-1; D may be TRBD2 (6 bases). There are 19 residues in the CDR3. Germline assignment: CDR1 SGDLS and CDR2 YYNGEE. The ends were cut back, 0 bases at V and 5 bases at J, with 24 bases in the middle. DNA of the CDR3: TGTGCCAGCAGCGTAGCCCCCTTTCTCGGGCGGGGAGGACACAATGAGCAGTTCTTC. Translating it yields CASSVAPFLGRGGHNEQFF.

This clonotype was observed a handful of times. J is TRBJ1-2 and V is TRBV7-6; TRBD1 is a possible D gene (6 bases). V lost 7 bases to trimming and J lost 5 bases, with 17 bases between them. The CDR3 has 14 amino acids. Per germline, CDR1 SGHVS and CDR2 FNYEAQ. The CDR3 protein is CASTEHRESYGYTF. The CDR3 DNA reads TGTGCCAGCACCGAACACAGGGAAAGTTATGGCTACACCTTC.

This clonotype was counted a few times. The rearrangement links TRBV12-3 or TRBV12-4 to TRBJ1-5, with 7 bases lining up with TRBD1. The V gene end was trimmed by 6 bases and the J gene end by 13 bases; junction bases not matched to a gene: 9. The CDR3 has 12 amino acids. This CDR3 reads CASRSGGFLQHF. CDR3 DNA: TGTGCCAGCAGGTCAGGGGGGTTCCTACAGCATTTT.

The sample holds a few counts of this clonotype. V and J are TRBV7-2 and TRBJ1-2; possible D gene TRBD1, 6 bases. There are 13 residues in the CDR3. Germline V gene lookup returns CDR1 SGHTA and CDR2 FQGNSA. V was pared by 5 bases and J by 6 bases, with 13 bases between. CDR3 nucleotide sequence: TGTGCCAGCAGCACCAGGGGCGGGGATGGCTACACCTTC. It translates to CASSTRGGDGYTF.

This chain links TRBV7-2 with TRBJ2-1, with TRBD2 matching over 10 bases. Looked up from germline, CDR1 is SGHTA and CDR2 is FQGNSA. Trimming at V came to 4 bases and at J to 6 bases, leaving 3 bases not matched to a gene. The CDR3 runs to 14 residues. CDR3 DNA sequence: TGTGCCAGCAGCTCCCAGCGGGAGGGCAATGAGCAGTTCTTC. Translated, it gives CASSSQREGNEQFF.

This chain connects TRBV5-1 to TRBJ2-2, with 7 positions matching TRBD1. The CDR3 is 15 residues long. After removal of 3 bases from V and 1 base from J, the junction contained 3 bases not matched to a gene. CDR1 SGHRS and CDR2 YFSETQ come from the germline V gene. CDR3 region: CASSSRTGNTGELFF. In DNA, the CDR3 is TGCGCCAGCAGCTCCCGGACAGGGAACACCGGGGAGCTGTTTTTT.

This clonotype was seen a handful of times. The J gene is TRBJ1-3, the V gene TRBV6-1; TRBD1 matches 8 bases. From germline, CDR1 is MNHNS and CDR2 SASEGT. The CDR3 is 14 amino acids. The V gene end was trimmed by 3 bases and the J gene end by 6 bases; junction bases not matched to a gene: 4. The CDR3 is CASSEAGGTNTIYF. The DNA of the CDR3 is TGTGCCAGCAGTGAGGCAGGGGGCACAAACACCATATATTTT.

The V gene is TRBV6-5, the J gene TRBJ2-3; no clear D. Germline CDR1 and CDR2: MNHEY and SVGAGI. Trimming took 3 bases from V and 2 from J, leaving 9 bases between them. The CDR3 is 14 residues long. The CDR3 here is CASSYSGYTDTQYF. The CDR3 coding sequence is TGTGCCAGCAGTTATTCAGGATACACAGATACGCAGTATTTT.

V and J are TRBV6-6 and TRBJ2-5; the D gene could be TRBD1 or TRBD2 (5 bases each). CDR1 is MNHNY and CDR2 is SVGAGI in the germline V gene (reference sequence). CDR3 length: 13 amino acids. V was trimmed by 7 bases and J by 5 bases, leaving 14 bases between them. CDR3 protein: CASNSGTGETQYF. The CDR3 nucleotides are TGTGCCAGCAATTCCGGGACGGGGGAGACCCAGTACTTC.

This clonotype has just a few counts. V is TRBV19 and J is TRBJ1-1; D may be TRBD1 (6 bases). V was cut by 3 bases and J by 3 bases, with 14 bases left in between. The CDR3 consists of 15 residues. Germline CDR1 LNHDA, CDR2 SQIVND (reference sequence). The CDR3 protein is CASSIKGGSHTEAFF. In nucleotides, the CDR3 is TGTGCCAGTAGTATTAAAGGGGGTTCGCACACTGAAGCTTTCTTT.

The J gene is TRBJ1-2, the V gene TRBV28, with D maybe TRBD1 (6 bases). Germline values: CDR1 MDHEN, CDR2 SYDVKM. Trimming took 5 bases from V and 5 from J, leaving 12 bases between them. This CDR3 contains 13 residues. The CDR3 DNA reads TGTGCCAGCAGTCAAGGACAGAAGTATGGCTACACCTTC. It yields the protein CASSQGQKYGYTF.

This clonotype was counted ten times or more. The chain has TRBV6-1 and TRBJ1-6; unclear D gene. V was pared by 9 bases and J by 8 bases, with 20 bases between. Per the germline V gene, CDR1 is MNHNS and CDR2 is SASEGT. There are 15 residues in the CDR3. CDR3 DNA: TGTGCCAGTCTTACACGTGGAGGGCAGGATTCACCCCTCCACTTT. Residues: CASLTRGGQDSPLHF.

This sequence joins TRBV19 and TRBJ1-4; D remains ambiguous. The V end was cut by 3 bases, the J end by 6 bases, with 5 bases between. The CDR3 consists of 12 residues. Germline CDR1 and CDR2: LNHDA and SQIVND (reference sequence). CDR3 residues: CASSIRDEKLFF. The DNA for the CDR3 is TGTGCCAGTAGTATTAGGGATGAAAAACTGTTTTTT.

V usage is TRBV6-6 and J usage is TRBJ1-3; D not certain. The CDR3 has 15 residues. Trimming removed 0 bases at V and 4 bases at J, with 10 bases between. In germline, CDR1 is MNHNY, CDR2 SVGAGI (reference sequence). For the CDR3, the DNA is TGTGCCAGCAGTTACTCGAAAGGTCGCGGAAACACCATATATTTT. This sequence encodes CASSYSKGRGNTIYF.

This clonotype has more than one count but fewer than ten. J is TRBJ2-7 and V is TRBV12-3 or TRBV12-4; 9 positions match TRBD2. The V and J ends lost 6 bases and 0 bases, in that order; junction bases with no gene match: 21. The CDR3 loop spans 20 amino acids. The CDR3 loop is CASSPYPGYLPGLASYEQYF. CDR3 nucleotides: TGTGCCAGCAGCCCGTATCCGGGGTATCTCCCGGGACTAGCCTCCTACGAGCAGTACTTC.

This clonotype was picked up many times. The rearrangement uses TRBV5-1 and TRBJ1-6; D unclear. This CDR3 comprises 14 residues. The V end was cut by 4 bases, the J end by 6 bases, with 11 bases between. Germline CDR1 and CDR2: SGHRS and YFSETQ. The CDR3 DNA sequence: TGCGCCAGCAGCCTAGCTTTGGGTAATTCACCCCTCCACTTT. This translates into CASSLALGNSPLHF.